This T cell receptor beta chain is drawn from a study of blood T cell repertoires in COVID-19. Overall study context: PBMCs, B-cell-depleted T cells, or T cells were the source of the cDNA or gDNA that made up the material.

Clones were sequenced by immunoSEQ multiplex PCR, and TCRdb holds only the in-frame ones, with some missing. In the table there are 150,000 or so clones, around 86% of which are singletons. The germline V gene encodes CDR1 SNHLY and CDR2 FYNNEI. V lost 6 bases and J 1 base, leaving 12 bases between the germline ends. This CDR3 region has 14 residues. The clonotype comes from a woman between 65 and 79 years old with COVID-19, enrolled during active disease. The V call is TRBV2, the J call TRBJ2-5; D is possibly TRBD2 (6 bases). Sequenced material: peripheral blood. The CDR3 spells CASRRPGLQETQYF. CDR3 nucleotides: TGTGCCAGCAGAAGGCCGGGACTCCAAGAGACCCAGTACTTC.